The 9 T cell receptor beta chains below were found in one sample sequenced in a study of blood T cell repertoires in COVID-19. Profiled with immunoSEQ multiplex PCR; TCRdb holds only in-frame clones, not every one. The data show approximately 300,000 clones, roughly 90% seen once. The sequencing input was peripheral blood. The receptors derive from a woman younger than 45 with COVID-19, enrolled during active disease.

The chain has TRBV7-9 and TRBJ2-7; 9 bases are a match to TRBD1. The germline gives CDR1 SEHNR, CDR2 FQNEAQ (reference sequence). The V and J ends lost 5 bases and 1 base, in that order; junction bases with no gene match: 9. CDR3 length: 16 amino acids. The CDR3, as DNA: TGTGCCAGCAGCAAGCTTCCGGGACAGGGATCCTACGAGCAGTACTTC. As protein: CASSKLPGQGSYEQYF.

V and J are TRBV5-6 and TRBJ1-1; no firm D call. From germline, CDR1 is SGHDT and CDR2 YYEEEE. V was clipped by 0 bases and J by 0 bases, with 9 bases between them. This CDR3 is 15 amino acids long. In DNA form, the CDR3 reads TGTGCCAGCAGCTTGGGAGTCGCGTTGAACACTGAAGCTTTCTTT. Its protein is CASSLGVALNTEAFF.

The chain employs TRBV3-1 (or the pseudogene TRBV3-2) and TRBJ2-7, with TRBD2 identical over 9 bases. Germline trimming cut 8 bases from V and 7 bases from J; bases unmatched to any gene: 21. Germline V gene data show CDR1 as LGHDT and CDR2 as YNNKEL (reference sequence). The CDR3 runs 17 residues. The CDR3 sequence is CASQIAAGGPLGREQYF. CDR3 nucleotide sequence: TGTGCCAGCCAAATTGCAGCGGGAGGCCCTTTAGGGAGGGAGCAGTACTTC.

The gene calls are TRBV5-1 and TRBJ2-5; TRBD2 is a possible D gene (5 bases). CDR1 and CDR2 (germline): SGHRS, YFSETQ. The CDR3 contains 14 residues. V was clipped by 3 bases and J by 3 bases, with 12 bases between them. CDR3 bases: TGCGCCAGCAGCTCGGGGAGATCCGAAGAGACCCAGTACTTC. It is translated as CASSSGRSEETQYF.

The chain carries TRBV28 and TRBJ2-3; 9 bases fit TRBD2. Per the germline V gene, CDR1 is MDHEN and CDR2 is SYDVKM. The CDR3 runs 14 residues. The trim removed 8 bases at V and 6 bases at J, leaving 9 bases unmatched. This chain's CDR3 is CASAEAGGGDTQYF. DNA of the CDR3: TGTGCCAGCGCTGAAGCGGGAGGAGGGGATACGCAGTATTTT. The full variable domain, with the rest looked up from reference TRBV28 and TRBJ2-3, is DVKVTQSSRYLVKRTGEKVFLECVQDMDHENMFWYRQDPGLGLRLIYFSYDVKMKEKGDIPEGYSVSREKKERFSLILESASTNQTSMYLCASAEAGGGDTQYFGPGTRLTVL.

The genes are TRBV5-6 and TRBJ1-1; TRBD1 aligns across 12 bases. CDR3 length: 14 residues. V lost 7 bases to trimming and J lost 6 bases; unmatched junction nucleotides: 7. The germline V gene encodes CDR1 SGHDT and CDR2 YYEEEE. Written as DNA, the CDR3 is TGTGCCAGCGGAAGGGACAGGGGGCGAGCTGAAGCTTTCTTT. Translation: CASGRDRGRAEAFF.

The V call is TRBV2, the J call TRBJ1-4; 9 bases match TRBD1. V trimming: 5 bases; J trimming: 7 bases; junction bases outside the gene matches: 8. The germline V gene has CDR1 SNHLY and CDR2 FYNNEI. The CDR3 has 15 residues. DNA of the CDR3: TGTGCCAGCAGTTTACAGGGGGCGCAGGGTGAAAAACTGTTTTTT. Translation gives CASSLQGAQGEKLFF. Full variable domain (rest looked up from reference TRBV2 and TRBJ1-4): EPEVTQTPSHQVTQMGQEVILRCVPISNHLYFYWYRQILGQKVEFLVSFYNNEISEKSEIFDDQFSVERPDGSNFTLKIRSTKLEDSAMYFCASSLQGAQGEKLFFGSGTQLSVL.

V gene TRBV28 combines with J gene TRBJ1-6; 8 bases fit TRBD1. Germline-derived CDR1 and CDR2 are MDHEN and SYDVKM. With 4 bases clipped from V and 10 bases from J, the junction kept 9 bases outside the gene matches. CDR3 length equals 15 residues. CDR3 coding DNA: TGTGCCAGCAGTTCCGCGACAGGGGTCAGATCACCCCTCCACTTT. This translates into CASSSATGVRSPLHF. The full variable domain, its missing parts supplied by reference TRBV28 and TRBJ1-6, is DVKVTQSSRYLVKRTGEKVFLECVQDMDHENMFWYRQDPGLGLRLIYFSYDVKMKEKGDIPEGYSVSREKKERFSLILESASTNQTSMYLCASSSATGVRSPLHFGNGTRLTVT.

The V call is TRBV19, the J call TRBJ2-3, with 8 bases that match TRBD1. The V and J ends lost 7 bases and 5 bases, in that order; junction bases with no gene match: 8. The CDR3 extends over 14 amino acids. Germline V gives CDR1 LNHDA, CDR2 SQIVND (reference sequence). The CDR3 bases are TGTGCCAGTAAATTAACAGGGGGTCTAGATACGCAGTATTTT. Translated: CASKLTGGLDTQYF.